The following is a T cell receptor beta chain sequence with its context. No antigen is known for it. A previously described protocol, modified, built RNA-based TCR cDNA libraries. TCRdb reanalysed the 5' RACE reads using MiXCR and keeps one entry per CDR3 protein. The sample records 350,000 to 450,000 distinct CDR3 sequences, roughly 28% being singletons. The data were taken from a study of identical twins' blood T cells. Overall study context: About twelve libraries, six alpha and six beta, gave some 48 million reads. The study, taken as a whole, reports: Each donor's most abundant TCRbeta clonotypes shared more CDR3 sequences with her twin than unrelated donors.

The germline V gene encodes CDR1 SQVTM and CDR2 ANQGSEA. This CDR3 comprises 10 residues. Trimming took off 8 bases at V and 10 bases at J, with 12 bases between the two ends. V and J are TRBV29-1 and TRBJ2-1, with D perhaps TRBD1 (5 bases). Sequenced sample: PBMCs. This TCR was recovered from a woman aged 18-55 years in good health. The CDR3 sequence: CSLGAREQFF. The CDR3 region has the DNA TGCAGCCTTGGGGCCCGGGAGCAGTTCTTC.